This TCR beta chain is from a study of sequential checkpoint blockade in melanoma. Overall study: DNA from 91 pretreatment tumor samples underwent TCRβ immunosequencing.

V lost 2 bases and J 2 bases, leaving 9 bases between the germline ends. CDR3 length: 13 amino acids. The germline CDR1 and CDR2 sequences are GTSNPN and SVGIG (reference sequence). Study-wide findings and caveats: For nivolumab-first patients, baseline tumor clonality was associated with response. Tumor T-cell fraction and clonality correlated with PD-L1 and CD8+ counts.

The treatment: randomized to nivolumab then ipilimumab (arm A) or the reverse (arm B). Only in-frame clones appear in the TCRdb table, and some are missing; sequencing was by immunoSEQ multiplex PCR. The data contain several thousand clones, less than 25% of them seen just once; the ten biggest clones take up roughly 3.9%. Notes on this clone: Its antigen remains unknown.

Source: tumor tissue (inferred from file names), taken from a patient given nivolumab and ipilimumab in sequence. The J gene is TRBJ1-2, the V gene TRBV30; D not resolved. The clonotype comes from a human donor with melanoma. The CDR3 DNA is TGTGCCTGGAGTACCGACCTCAACTATGGCTACACCTTC. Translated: CAWSTDLNYGYTF. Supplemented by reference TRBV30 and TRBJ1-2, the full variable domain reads SQTIHQWPATLVQPVGSPLSLECTVEGTSNPNLYWYRQAAGRGLQLLFYSVGIGQISSEVPQNLSASRPQDRQFILSSKKLLLSDSGFYLCAWSTDLNYGYTFGSGTRLTVV.